One T cell receptor beta chain is described in this entry. Its antigen remains unidentified. These data are taken from a study of blood T cells in healthy people across ages. Study-level findings and limits: The long-lived group displayed more naive CD4+ cells, plus higher diversity, than the aged donors did.

Germline CDR1 reads MGHRA; CDR2 reads YSYEKL. V gave up 3 bases and J gave up 2 bases, with 13 bases separating them. The CDR3 has 15 amino acids. A second PCR, run for roughly 7 to 12 cycles, used a sample-barcoded 5' primer plus a J-beta primer mix. All cDNA molecules were each tagged by a template-switch adaptor with 12 random nucleotides. TCRdb itself ran the 5' RACE reads through MiXCR, one entry per CDR3 protein. The sample has 1.5 million to 2 million distinct CDR3 sequences, just under 50% seen once; the top ten hold over 2%. Sequencing was carried out using blood. The V gene is TRBV4-1, the J gene TRBJ2-5, with D tentatively TRBD2 (6 bases). This TCR derives from a woman in her forties in good health. In DNA form, the CDR3 reads TGCGCCAGCAGCCAGGGGGGAGAGCTTCAAGAGACCCAGTACTTC. It yields the protein CASSQGGELQETQYF.